The entry below describes one T cell receptor beta chain. The DNA is left out, because the CDR3 cannot be placed on it with certainty; the CDR3 is given as TCRdb lists it. The CDR3 has 20 amino acids, counting both end residues. Looked up from germline, CDR1 is LNHDA and CDR2 is SQIVND (reference sequence). MiXCR, applied by TCRdb to the PCR reads, yields one record per CDR3 protein. The sample holds over 85,000 distinct CDR3 sequences, approximately 47% seen once. This sample is drawn from a study of CDR3 diversity in severe acne. The TCR comes from a male donor with acne. Sequencing was done on a sample of blood. The chain carries TRBV19 and TRBJ2-1; the listed D gene, TRBD1, was not tested against the DNA. This chain's CDR3 is CASTDRVYGYTFGSGTPLGF.